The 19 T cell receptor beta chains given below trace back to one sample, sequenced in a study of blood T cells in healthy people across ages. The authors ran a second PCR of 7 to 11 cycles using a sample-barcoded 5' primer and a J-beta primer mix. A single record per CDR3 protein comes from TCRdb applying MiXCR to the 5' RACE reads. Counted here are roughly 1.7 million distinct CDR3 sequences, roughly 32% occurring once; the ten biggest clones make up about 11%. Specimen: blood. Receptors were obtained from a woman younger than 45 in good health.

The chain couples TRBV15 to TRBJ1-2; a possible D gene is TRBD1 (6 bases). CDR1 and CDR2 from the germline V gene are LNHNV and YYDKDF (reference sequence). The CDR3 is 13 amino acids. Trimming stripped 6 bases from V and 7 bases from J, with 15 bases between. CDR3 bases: TGTGCCACCAGGCCGGGGGCGCTGGGTGGCTACACCTTC. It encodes CATRPGALGGYTF.

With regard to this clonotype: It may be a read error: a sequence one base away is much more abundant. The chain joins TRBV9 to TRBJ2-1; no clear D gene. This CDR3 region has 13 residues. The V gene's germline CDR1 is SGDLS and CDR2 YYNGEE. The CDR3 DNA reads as TGTGCCGGCAGCGCCGAACAGCGAGGAGAGCAGTTCTTC. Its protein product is CAGSAEQRGEQFF.

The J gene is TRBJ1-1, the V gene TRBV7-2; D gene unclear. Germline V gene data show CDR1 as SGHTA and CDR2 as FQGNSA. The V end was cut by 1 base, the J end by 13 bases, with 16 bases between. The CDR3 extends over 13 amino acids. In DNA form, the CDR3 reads TGTGCCAGCAGCTTAGGCGGGAGGGAGGCAGTTTTCTTT. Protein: CASSLGGREAVFF.

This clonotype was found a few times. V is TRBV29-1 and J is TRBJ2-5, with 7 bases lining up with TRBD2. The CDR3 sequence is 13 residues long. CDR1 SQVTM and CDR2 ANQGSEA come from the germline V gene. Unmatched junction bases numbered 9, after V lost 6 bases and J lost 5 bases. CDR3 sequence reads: CSVDKSGKETQYF. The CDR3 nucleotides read TGCAGCGTGGACAAAAGCGGGAAGGAGACCCAGTACTTC.

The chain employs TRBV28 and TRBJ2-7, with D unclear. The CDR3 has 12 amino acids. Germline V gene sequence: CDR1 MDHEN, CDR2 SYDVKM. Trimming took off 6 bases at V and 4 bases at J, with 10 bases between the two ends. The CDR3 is CASRAPWYEQYF. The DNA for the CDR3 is TGTGCCAGCAGGGCCCCTTGGTACGAGCAGTACTTC.

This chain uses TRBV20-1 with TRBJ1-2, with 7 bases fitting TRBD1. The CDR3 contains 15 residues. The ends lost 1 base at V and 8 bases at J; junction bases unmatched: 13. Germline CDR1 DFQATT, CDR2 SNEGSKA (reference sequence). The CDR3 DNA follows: TGCAGTGCTAGAGGGGGGCGACAGGGAGGGGCCGGCTACACCTTC. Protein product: CSARGGRQGGAGYTF.

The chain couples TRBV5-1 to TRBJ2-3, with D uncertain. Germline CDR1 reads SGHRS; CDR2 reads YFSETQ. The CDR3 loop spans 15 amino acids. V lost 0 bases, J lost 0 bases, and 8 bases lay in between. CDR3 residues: CASSLVSVSTDTQYF. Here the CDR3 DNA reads TGCGCCAGCAGCTTGGTATCGGTTAGCACAGATACGCAGTATTTT.

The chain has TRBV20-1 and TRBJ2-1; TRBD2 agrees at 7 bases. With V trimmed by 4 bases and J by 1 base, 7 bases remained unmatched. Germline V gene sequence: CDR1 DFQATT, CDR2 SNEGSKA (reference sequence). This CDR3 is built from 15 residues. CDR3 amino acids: CSATLADASYNEQFF. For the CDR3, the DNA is TGCAGTGCTACCCTAGCGGACGCGTCCTACAATGAGCAGTTCTTC.

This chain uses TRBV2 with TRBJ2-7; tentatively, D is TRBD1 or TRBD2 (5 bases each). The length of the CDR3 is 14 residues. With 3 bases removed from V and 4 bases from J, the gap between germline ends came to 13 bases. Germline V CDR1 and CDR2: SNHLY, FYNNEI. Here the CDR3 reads CASSDVGVAYEQYF. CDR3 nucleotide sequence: TGTGCCAGCAGTGATGTGGGGGTGGCTTACGAGCAGTACTTC.

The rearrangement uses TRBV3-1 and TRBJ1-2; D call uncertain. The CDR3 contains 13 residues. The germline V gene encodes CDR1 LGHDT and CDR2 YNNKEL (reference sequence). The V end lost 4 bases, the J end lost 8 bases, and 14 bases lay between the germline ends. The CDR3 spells CASSPSGAKGYTF. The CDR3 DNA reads TGTGCCAGCAGCCCCTCGGGCGCAAAAGGCTACACCTTC.

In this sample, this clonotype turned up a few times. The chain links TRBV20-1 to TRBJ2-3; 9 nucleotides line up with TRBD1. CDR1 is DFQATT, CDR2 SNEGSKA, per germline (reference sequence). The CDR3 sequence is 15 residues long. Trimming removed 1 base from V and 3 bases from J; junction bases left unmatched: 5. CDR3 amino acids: CSARVAGQGTDTQYF. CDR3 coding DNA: TGCAGTGCTAGAGTGGCGGGACAGGGAACAGATACGCAGTATTTT.

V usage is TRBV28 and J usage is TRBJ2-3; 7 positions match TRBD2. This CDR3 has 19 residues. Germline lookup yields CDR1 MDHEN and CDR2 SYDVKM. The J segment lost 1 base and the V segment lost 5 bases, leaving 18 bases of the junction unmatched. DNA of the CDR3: TGTGCCAGCAGTCCCCTTCGGGCGGGAGTGCCTCTGGGCACAGATACGCAGTATTTT. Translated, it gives CASSPLRAGVPLGTDTQYF.

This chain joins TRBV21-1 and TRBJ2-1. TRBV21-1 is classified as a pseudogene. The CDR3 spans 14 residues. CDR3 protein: CASSKGRSNNEQFF. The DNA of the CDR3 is TGTGCCAGCAGCAAAGGACGCAGCAACAATGAGCAGTTCTTC.

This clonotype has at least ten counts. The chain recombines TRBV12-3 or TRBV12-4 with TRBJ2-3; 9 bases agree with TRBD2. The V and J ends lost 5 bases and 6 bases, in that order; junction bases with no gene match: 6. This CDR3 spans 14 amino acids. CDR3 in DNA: TGTGCCAGCAGTCATAGCGGGAGCCCCGATACGCAGTATTTT. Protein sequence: CASSHSGSPDTQYF.

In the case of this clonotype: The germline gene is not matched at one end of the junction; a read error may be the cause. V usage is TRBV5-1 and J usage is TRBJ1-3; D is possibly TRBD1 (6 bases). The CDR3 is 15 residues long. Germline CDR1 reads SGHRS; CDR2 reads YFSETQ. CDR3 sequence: CASSLVGDTGNTKYF. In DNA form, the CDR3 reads TGCGCCAGCAGCTTGGTAGGGGACACTGGAAACACCAAATATTTT.

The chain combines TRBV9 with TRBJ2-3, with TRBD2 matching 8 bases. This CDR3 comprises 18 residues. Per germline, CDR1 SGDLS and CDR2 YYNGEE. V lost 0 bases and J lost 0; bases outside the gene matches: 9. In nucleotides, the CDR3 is TGTGCCAGCAGCGTAGGTCCAGCGGGGGCCGCCAGCACAGATACGCAGTATTTT. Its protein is CASSVGPAGAASTDTQYF.

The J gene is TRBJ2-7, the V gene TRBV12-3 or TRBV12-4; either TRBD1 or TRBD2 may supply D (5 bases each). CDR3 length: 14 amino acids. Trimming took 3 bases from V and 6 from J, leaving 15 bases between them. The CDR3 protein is CASSFVWDHSEQYF. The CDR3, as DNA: TGTGCCAGCAGTTTTGTCTGGGACCACAGCGAGCAGTACTTC.

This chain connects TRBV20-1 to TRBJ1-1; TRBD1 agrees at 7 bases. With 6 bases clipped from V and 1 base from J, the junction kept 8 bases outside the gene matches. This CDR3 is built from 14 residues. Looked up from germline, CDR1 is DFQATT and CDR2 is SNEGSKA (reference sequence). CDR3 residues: CSARQGQANTEAFF. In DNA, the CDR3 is TGCAGTGCCCGTCAAGGACAGGCGAACACTGAAGCTTTCTTT.

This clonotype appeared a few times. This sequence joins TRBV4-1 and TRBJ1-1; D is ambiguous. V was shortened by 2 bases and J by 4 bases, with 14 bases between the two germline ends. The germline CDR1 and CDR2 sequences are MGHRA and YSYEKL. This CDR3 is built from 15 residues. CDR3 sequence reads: CASSQSWGVGTEAFF. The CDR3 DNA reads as TGCGCCAGCAGCCAATCGTGGGGAGTAGGCACTGAAGCTTTCTTT.